This is a list of T cell receptor beta chains from one sample in a study of beta chain features in type 1 diabetes. The data were produced by immunoSEQ multiplex PCR, yet TCRdb's version contains in-frame clones alone and is incomplete. Counted here are 150,000 to 200,000 clones, less than 9.5% occurring once; the ten biggest clones make up 2.3%. Sequencing was performed on central memory CD4+ T cells from blood. These receptors all stem from a woman between 18 and 29 years old in good health. The CDR3 runs from the conserved cysteine through the conserved F or W. The D gene is left open where the match is weak. Only part of the rows carry a size: once, few, many, or a class if the clone is expanded.

TRBJ2-3,NA,TRBD2,TRBV9,15,CASSSSGGGTDTQYF,TGTGCCAGCAGCTCCAGCGGGGGGGGCACAGATACGCAGTATTTT
TRBJ1-1,many,NA,TRBV30,12,CAWNREGFLAFF,TGTGCCTGGAATCGAGAGGGATTCTTGGCTTTCTTT
TRBJ2-2,few,NA,TRBV2,11,CASNEAGELFF,TGTGCCAGCAACGAGGCCGGGGAGCTGTTTTTT
TRBJ2-2,few,TRBD1,TRBV19,13,CASRHRGAGELFF,TGTGCCAGTAGGCACAGGGGTGCCGGGGAGCTGTTTTTT
TRBJ2-7,NA,TRBD2,TRBV4-2,19,CASSQDVNSGGTITYEQYF,TGTGCCAGCAGCCAAGATGTCAATAGCGGGGGCACTATTACCTACGAGCAGTACTTC
TRBJ1-2,NA,TRBD1,TRBV12-5,14,CASGLGTGGSGYTF,TGTGCTAGTGGTTTGGGGACAGGGGGAAGTGGCTACACCTTC
TRBJ1-2,NA,TRBD1,TRBV25-1,15,CASSDEGTGPGSYTF,TGTGCCAGCAGTGACGAGGGGACAGGGCCGGGGAGCTACACCTTC
TRBJ2-2,NA,NA,TRBV7-2,18,CASSQEEGGFLNTGELFF,TGTGCCAGCAGCCAAGAGGAGGGCGGGTTCCTGAACACCGGGGAGCTGTTTTTT
TRBJ2-7,NA,NA,TRBV11-2,15,CASTSLSRRGYEQYF,TGTGCCAGCACTTCTTTAAGTCGACGGGGTTACGAGCAGTACTTC
TRBJ2-7,few,NA,TRBV29-1,11,CSVSVLYEQYF,TGCAGCGTGTCGGTACTCTACGAGCAGTACTTC
TRBJ1-1,NA,TRBD1,TRBV29-1,13,CSVDTGVNTEAFF,TGCAGCGTGGATACAGGGGTAAACACTGAAGCTTTCTTT
TRBJ2-5,NA,NA,TRBV5-6,15,CASSLIPGHQETQYF,TGTGCCAGCAGCTTGATTCCAGGGCACCAAGAGACCCAGTACTTC
TRBJ1-1,few,NA,TRBV6-5,14,CASSYRDKNTEAFF,TGTGCCAGCAGTTACCGAGACAAGAACACTGAAGCTTTCTTT
TRBJ1-2,NA,NA,TRBV19,14,CASSQLDSIYGYTF,TGTGCCAGTAGCCAATTGGACAGCATTTATGGCTACACCTTC
TRBJ1-2,few,TRBD1,TRBV6-5,13,CASSHGQGQGYTF,TGTGCCAGCAGCCACGGACAGGGCCAGGGCTACACCTTC
TRBJ1-4,NA,NA,TRBV7-2,15,CASSLKLATNEKLFF,TGTGCCAGCAGCTTAAAACTTGCAACTAATGAAAAACTGTTTTTT
TRBJ2-7,many,TRBD2,TRBV14,15,CASSRLAGAEYEQYF,TGTGCCAGCAGCCGACTAGCGGGGGCGGAGTACGAGCAGTACTTC
TRBJ2-1,NA,TRBD2,TRBV15,17,CATSRDDVAGNYNEQFF,TGTGCCACCAGCAGAGATGATGTAGCGGGGAACTACAATGAGCAGTTCTTC
TRBJ1-1,NA,TRBD1,TRBV6-6,15,CASSSPGQANTEAFF,TGTGCCAGCAGTTCACCGGGACAGGCGAACACTGAAGCTTTCTTT
TRBJ2-3,few,NA,TRBV6-5,16,CASSYSSGPSTDTQYF,TGTGCCAGCAGTTACTCGAGCGGCCCTAGCACAGATACGCAGTATTTT
TRBJ2-1,NA,TRBD1,TRBV6-6,14,CASSPRTGGDEQFF,TGTGCCAGCAGCCCTAGGACAGGGGGCGATGAGCAGTTCTTC
TRBJ1-4,few,NA,TRBV7-9,13,CASSLQGNEKLFF,TGTGCCAGCAGCTTACAGGGGAATGAAAAACTGTTTTTT
TRBJ2-1,NA,TRBD2,TRBV7-6,16,CASSLVLAGGGSEQFF,TGTGCCAGCAGCTTGGTACTAGCGGGAGGTGGGAGTGAGCAGTTCTTC
TRBJ2-2,NA,NA,TRBV19,13,CASSPRNTGELFF,TGTGCCAGTAGTCCGCGAAACACCGGGGAGCTGTTTTTT
TRBJ2-7,NA,TRBD1,TRBV30,15,CAWSVQGTVSYEQYF,TGTGCCTGGAGTGTACAAGGGACAGTAAGCTACGAGCAGTACTTC
TRBJ2-5,NA,TRBD2,TRBV9,17,CASSVGVAGGYQETQYF,TGTGCCAGCAGCGTAGGTGTAGCGGGGGGTTACCAAGAGACCCAGTACTTC
TRBJ1-4,NA,TRBD1,TRBV5-6,16,CASSLSSGGFIGKLFF,TGTGCCAGCAGCTTGTCATCAGGGGGCTTTATAGGAAAACTGTTTTTT
TRBJ2-6,NA,NA,TRBV18,16,CASSPIGSSGANVLTF,TGTGCCAGCTCACCGATAGGGAGCTCTGGGGCCAACGTCCTGACTTTC
TRBJ1-4,NA,TRBD1,TRBV5-1,15,CASSSGTGGYEKLFF,TGCGCCAGCAGCTCAGGGACAGGGGGTTATGAAAAACTGTTTTTT
TRBJ1-1,NA,TRBD1,TRBV9,14,CASSAGTGRTEAFF,TGTGCCAGCAGCGCCGGGACAGGCCGCACTGAAGCTTTCTTT
TRBJ2-1,few,TRBD2,TRBV30,14,CAWSETGGYNEQFF,TGTGCCTGGAGTGAAACGGGGGGCTACAATGAGCAGTTCTTC
TRBJ2-1,few,NA,TRBV9,13,CASSVGLLDEQFF,TGTGCCAGCAGCGTAGGGCTCTTGGATGAGCAGTTCTTC
TRBJ2-7,few,NA,TRBV7-2,13,CASSQYQGYEQYF,TGTGCCAGCAGCCAATATCAGGGTTACGAGCAGTACTTC
TRBJ2-7,NA,NA,TRBV30,14,CAWTTGTHAYEQYF,TGTGCCTGGACTACCGGTACTCATGCCTACGAGCAGTACTTC
TRBJ2-5,NA,TRBD2,TRBV6-5,15,CASSYALAGQETQYF,TGTGCCAGCAGTTATGCTCTAGCGGGCCAAGAGACCCAGTACTTC
TRBJ2-1,NA,TRBD2,TRBV4-3,20,CASSQAPIGGRGGPGNEQFF,TGCGCCAGCAGCCAGGCTCCCATCGGGGGGCGGGGGGGGCCGGGCAATGAGCAGTTCTTC
TRBJ2-3,many,TRBD2,TRBV4-2,15,CASSQEGRGADTQYF,TGTGCCAGCAGCCAAGAGGGGAGGGGTGCCGATACGCAGTATTTT
TRBJ1-1,NA,NA,TRBV7-2,14,CASSLSTRDIEAFF,TGTGCCAGCAGCTTATCGACTCGGGACATCGAAGCTTTCTTT